This T cell receptor (beta chain) was identified in a study of T cells in women clearing cervical HPV infection. The assay was immunoSEQ multiplex PCR, and TCRdb's table has in-frame clones only and misses some. The listing records around 15,000 clones. Looked up from germline, CDR1 is SGHTA and CDR2 is FQGNSA. The V gene end was trimmed by 5 bases and the J gene end by 5 bases; junction bases not matched to a gene: 9. The CDR3 length is 14 residues. All donors had a single incident cervical HPV16 infection, not prevalent. Concerning this clone: Its specificity is unknown. The read terminates 3 residues before the CDR3 end, so the remaining end is supplied by the germline J gene.

General study results and limits: CIN3+ cases had significantly higher TCR richness than controls; evenness did not differ.

The V and J genes are TRBV7-2 and TRBJ2-7; 7 bases match TRBD1. The receptor was derived from a woman aged 18-69 years with a cervical HPV16 infection that either progressed to CIN3+ or cleared (not recorded which). The specimen sequenced was blood buffy coat. The CDR3 is CASSRNRGLDEQYF. The CDR3 bases that were read are TGTGCCAGCAGCCGGAATAGGGGGCTCGACGAG.